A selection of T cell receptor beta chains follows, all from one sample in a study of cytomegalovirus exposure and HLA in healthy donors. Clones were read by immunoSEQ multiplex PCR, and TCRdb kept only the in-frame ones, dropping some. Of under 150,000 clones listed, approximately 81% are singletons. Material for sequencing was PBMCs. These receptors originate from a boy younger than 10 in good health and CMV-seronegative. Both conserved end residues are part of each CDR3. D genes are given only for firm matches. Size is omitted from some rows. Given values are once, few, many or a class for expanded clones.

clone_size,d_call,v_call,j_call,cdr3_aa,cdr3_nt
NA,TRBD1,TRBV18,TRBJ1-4,CASSPGQGNEKLFF,TGTGCCAGCTCACCGGGACAGGGTAATGAAAAACTGTTTTTT
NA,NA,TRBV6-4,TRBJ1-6,CASEEGPDSPLHF,TGTGCCAGCGAAGAGGGCCCCGATTCACCCCTCCACTTT
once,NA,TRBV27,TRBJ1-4,CASSPRDTSYDEKLFF,TGTGCCAGCAGTCCGAGAGACACCAGTTACGATGAAAAACTGTTTTTT
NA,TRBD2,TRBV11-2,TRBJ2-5,CASSLGAGGQETQYF,TGTGCCAGCAGCCTAGGGGCGGGAGGACAGGAGACCCAGTACTTC
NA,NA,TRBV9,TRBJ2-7,CASSVTGYEQYF,TGTGCCAGCAGCGTGACAGGTTACGAGCAGTACTTC
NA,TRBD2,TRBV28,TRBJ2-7,CASSSARRGPGLSGGASYEQYF,TGTGCCAGCAGTTCGGCTCGCAGGGGGCCCGGACTTAGCGGGGGGGCCTCCTACGAGCAGTACTTC
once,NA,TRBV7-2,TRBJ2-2,CASSLAQGTRGAGELFF,TGTGCCAGCAGCTTAGCGCAGGGGACCAGGGGAGCCGGGGAGCTGTTTTTT
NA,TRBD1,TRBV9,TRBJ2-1,CASSKRTGVYNEQFF,TGTGCCAGCAGCAAGAGGACAGGGGTATACAATGAGCAGTTCTTC
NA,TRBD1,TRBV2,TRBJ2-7,CASSGTVSYEQYF,TGTGCCAGCTCCGGGACAGTCAGTTACGAGCAGTACTTC
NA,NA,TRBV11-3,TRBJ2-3,CASSSLVLTSTDTQYF,TGTGCCAGCAGCTCCTTAGTGTTAACTAGCACAGATACGCAGTATTTT
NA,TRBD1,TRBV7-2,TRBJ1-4,CASSSRRTGRIEKLFF,TGTGCCAGCAGCTCTAGGAGGACAGGACGGATTGAAAAACTGTTTTTT
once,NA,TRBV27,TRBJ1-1,CASKEPGNTEAFF,TGTGCCAGCAAGGAGCCGGGGAACACTGAAGCTTTCTTT
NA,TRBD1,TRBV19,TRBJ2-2,CASSIEDRGPTGELFF,TGTGCCAGTAGTATAGAAGACAGGGGACCCACCGGGGAGCTGTTTTTT
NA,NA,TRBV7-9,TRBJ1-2,CASSPNLKYGYTF,TGTGCCAGCAGCCCGAACCTAAAATACGGCTACACCTTC
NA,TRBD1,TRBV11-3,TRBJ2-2,CASSFRTGAYTRLFF,TGTGCCAGCAGCTTCCGGACAGGGGCATATACCAGGCTGTTTTTT
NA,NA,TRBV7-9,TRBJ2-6,CASSLALGGRSGANVLTF,TGTGCCAGCAGCTTAGCGCTTGGGGGCCGATCTGGGGCCAACGTCCTGACTTTC
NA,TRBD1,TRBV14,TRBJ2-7,CASSQARTGRPYEQYF,TGTGCCAGCAGCCAAGCCCGGACAGGCCGGCCCTACGAGCAGTACTTC
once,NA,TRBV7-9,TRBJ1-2,CSSSSLRTEINYGYTF,TGTTCCAGCAGCTCTCTACGGACAGAAATAAACTATGGCTACACCTTC
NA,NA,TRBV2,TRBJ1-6,CASNVAENSPLHF,TGTGCCAGCAACGTGGCGGAAAATTCACCCCTCCACTTT
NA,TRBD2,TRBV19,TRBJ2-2,CASSGGGGANTGELFF,TGTGCCAGCTCTGGGGGGGGAGGGGCGAACACCGGGGAGCTGTTTTTT
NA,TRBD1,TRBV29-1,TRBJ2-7,CSVSGQGGYEQYF,TGCAGCGTATCTGGACAGGGGGGGTACGAGCAGTACTTC
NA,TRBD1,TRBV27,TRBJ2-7,CASSWGQGAYEQYF,TGTGCCAGCAGTTGGGGACAGGGGGCCTACGAGCAGTACTTC
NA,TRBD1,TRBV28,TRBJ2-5,CASGTVQETQYF,TGTGCCAGCGGGACAGTACAAGAGACCCAGTACTTC
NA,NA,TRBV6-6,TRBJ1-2,CASGARQPANYGYTF,TGTGCCAGCGGGGCTCGACAGCCCGCTAACTATGGCTACACCTTC
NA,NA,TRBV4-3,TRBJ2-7,CASSQDAGREQYF,TGCGCCAGCAGCCAAGATGCGGGACGCGAGCAGTACTTC